This T cell receptor beta chain was profiled in a study of T-cell memory formation after mild COVID-19. Study findings and constraints: Clones contracting across day 15 to 85 had a balanced CD4/CD8 profile; later expanding clones leaned CD4+.

To note about this clonotype: Antigen specificity is unknown.

Germline CDR1 reads MGHRA; CDR2 reads YSYEKL. V was clipped by 7 bases and J by 4 bases; unmatched bases: 11. The CDR3 is 15 residues long. MiXCR was run by TCRdb on the 5' RACE reads, yielding one entry per CDR3 protein. The profile shows about 430,000 distinct CDR3 sequences, 24% of them singletons. The chain combines TRBV4-1 with TRBJ2-7; 9 nucleotides line up with TRBD2. The receptor was derived from an adult woman who had mild COVID-19 (a few samples of this study predate the infection). Cell type and time point are not known. Sequencing was carried out using PBMCs or a T cell subset sorted from them (not recorded which). The CDR3 DNA reads as TGCGCCAGCAACCTGACTAGCGGATCCGGTTACGAGCAGTACTTC. Translated, it gives CASNLTSGSGYEQYF.